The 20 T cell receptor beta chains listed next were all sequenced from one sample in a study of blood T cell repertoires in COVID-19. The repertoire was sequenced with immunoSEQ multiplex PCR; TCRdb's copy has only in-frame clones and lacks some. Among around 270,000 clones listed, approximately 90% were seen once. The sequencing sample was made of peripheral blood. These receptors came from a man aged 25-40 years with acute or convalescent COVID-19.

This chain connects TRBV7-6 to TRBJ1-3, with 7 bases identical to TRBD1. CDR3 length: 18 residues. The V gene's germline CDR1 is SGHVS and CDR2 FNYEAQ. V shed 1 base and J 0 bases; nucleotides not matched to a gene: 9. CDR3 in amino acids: CASSLVSKGASSGNTIYF. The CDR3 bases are TGTGCCAGCAGCTTAGTTAGTAAGGGGGCGAGCTCTGGAAACACCATATATTTT.

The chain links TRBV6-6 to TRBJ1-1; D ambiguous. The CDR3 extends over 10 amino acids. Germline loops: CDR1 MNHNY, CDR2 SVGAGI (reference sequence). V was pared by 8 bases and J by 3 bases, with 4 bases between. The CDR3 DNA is TGTGCCAGCGCGTACACTGAAGCTTTCTTT. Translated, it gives CASAYTEAFF.

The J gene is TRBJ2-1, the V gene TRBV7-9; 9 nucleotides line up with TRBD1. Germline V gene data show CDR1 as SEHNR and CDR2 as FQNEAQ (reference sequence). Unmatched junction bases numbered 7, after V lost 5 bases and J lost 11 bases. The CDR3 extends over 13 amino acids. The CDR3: CASSVQQGAKQFF. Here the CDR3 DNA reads TGTGCCAGCAGCGTCCAACAGGGGGCAAAGCAGTTCTTC.

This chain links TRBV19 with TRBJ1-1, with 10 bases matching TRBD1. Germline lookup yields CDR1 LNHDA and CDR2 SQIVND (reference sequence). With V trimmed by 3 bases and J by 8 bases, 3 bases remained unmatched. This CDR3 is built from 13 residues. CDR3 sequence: CASSMDRGDEAFF. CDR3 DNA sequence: TGTGCCAGTAGTATGGACAGGGGGGACGAAGCTTTCTTT. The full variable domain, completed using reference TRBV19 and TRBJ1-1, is DGGITQSPKYLFRKEGQNVTLSCEQNLNHDAMYWYRQDPGQGLRLIYYSQIVNDFQKGDIAEGYSVSREKKESFPLTVTSAQKNPTAFYLCASSMDRGDEAFFGQGTRLTVV.

The chain's CDR3 is CASRPQGSNTEAFF. CDR3 coding DNA: TGTGCCAGCAGACCCCAGGGTTCGAACACTGAAGCTTTCTTT. The chain couples TRBV28 to TRBJ1-1; D perhaps matches TRBD1 (5 bases). This CDR3 is 14 amino acids long. V was clipped by 6 bases and J by 1 base, with 12 bases between them. The germline V gene has CDR1 MDHEN and CDR2 SYDVKM.

This chain's CDR3 is CASSLDRTNEKLFF. The CDR3 nucleotides are TGTGCCAGCAGCCTCGACAGGACTAATGAAAAACTGTTTTTT. The rearrangement joins TRBV7-9 to TRBJ1-4, with D possibly TRBD1 on 6 matching bases. The CDR3 covers 14 residues. The V and J ends lost 5 bases and 2 bases respectively, with 9 bases between them. CDR1 is SEHNR, CDR2 FQNEAQ, per germline (reference sequence).

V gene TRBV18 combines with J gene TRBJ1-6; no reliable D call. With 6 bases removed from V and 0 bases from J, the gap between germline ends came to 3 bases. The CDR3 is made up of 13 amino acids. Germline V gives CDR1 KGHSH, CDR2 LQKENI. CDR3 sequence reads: CASSSSYNSPLHF. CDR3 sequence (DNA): TGTGCCAGCTCCAGCTCCTATAATTCACCCCTCCACTTT.

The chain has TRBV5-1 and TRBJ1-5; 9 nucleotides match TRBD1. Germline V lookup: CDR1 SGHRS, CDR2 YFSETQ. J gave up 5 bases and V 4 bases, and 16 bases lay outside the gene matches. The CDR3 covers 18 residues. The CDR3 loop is CASSLHPYRGPNHQPQHF. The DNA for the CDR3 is TGCGCCAGCAGCCTACATCCGTACAGGGGGCCTAATCATCAGCCCCAGCATTTT. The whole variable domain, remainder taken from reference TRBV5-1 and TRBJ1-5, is KAGVTQTPRYLIKTRGQQVTLSCSPISGHRSVSWYQQTPGQGLQFLFEYFSETQRNKGNFPGRFSGRQFSNSRSEMNVSTLELGDSALYLCASSLHPYRGPNHQPQHFGDGTRLSIL.

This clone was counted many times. The CDR3 reads CASSQLYWDRKDNEQFF. In nucleotides, the CDR3 is TGTGCCAGCAGCCAACTATACTGGGACAGGAAAGACAATGAGCAGTTCTTC. The V call is TRBV3-1 (or the pseudogene TRBV3-2), the J call TRBJ2-1, with 8 positions matching TRBD1. The CDR3 extends over 17 amino acids. Germline V CDR1 and CDR2: LGHDT, YNNKEL (reference sequence). V lost 2 bases to trimming and J lost 5 bases; unmatched junction nucleotides: 11.

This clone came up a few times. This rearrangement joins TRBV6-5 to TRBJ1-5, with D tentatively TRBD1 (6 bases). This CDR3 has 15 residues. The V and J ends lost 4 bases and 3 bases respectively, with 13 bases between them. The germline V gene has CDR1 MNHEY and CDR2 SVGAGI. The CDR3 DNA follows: TGTGCCAGCAGTTGGGGGGGCGGGAACAATCAGCCCCAGCATTTT. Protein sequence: CASSWGGGNNQPQHF.

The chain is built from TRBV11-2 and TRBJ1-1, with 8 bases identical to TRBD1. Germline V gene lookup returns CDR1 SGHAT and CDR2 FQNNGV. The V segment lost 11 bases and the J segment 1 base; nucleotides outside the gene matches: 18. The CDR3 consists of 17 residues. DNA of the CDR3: TGTGCCCTATCATCGGTTTCCAGGGGGCAACGGAACACTGAAGCTTTCTTT. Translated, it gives CALSSVSRGQRNTEAFF.

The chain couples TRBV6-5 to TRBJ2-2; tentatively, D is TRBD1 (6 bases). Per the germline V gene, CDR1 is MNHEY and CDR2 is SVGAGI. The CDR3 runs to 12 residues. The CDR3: CAIRGSTGELFF. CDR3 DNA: TGTGCAATCAGGGGAAGCACCGGGGAGCTGTTTTTT.

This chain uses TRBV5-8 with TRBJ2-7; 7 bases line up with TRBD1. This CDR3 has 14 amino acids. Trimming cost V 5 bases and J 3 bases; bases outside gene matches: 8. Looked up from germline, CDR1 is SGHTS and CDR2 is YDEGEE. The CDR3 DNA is TGTGCCAGCAGACACAGGGGACGCGTCTACGAGCAGTACTTC. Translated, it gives CASRHRGRVYEQYF.

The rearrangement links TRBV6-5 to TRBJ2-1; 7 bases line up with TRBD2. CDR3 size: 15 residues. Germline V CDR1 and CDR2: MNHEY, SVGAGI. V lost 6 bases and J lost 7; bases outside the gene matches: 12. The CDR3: CASRRAYAGVNEQFF. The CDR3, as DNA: TGTGCCAGCAGAAGGGCCTACGCGGGAGTAAATGAGCAGTTCTTC.

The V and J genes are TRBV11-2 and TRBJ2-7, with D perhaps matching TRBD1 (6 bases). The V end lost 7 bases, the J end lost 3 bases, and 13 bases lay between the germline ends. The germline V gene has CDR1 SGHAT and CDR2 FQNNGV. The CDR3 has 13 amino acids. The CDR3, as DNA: TGTGCCAGCAAAGGACAGAGACACTACGAGCAGTACTTC. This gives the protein CASKGQRHYEQYF.

This CDR3 is CASSLETGRNQPQHF. DNA of the CDR3: TGCGCCAGCAGCTTGGAGACAGGGAGAAATCAGCCCCAGCATTTT. The gene calls are TRBV5-1 and TRBJ1-5, with TRBD1 matching 7 bases. The CDR3 is 15 residues long. Germline trimming cut 0 bases from V and 4 bases from J; bases unmatched to any gene: 4. Germline CDR1 SGHRS, CDR2 YFSETQ.

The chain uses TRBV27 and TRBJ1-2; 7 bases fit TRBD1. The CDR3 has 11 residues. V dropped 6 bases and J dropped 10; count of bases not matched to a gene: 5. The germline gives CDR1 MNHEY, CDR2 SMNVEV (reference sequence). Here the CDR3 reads CASRQGGDYTF. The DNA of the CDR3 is TGTGCCAGCAGGCAAGGGGGCGACTACACCTTC.

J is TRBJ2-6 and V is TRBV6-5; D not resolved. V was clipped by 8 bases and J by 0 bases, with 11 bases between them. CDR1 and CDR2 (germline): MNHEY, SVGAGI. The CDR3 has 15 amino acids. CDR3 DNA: TGTGCCAGCCGGGTTGGTGGCTCTGGGGCCAACGTCCTGACTTTC. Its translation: CASRVGGSGANVLTF.

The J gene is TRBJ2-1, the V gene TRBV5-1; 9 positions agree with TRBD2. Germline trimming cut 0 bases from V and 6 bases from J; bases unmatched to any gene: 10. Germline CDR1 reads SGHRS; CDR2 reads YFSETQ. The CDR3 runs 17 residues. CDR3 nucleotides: TGCGCCAGCAGCTTGGCCCCAGGGGCGGGAGGGCCCAATGAGCAGTTCTTC. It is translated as CASSLAPGAGGPNEQFF.

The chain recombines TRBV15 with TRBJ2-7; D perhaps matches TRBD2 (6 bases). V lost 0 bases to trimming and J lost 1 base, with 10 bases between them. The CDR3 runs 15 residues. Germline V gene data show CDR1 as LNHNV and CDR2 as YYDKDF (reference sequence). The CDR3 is CATSRDLGGSYEQYF. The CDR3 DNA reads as TGTGCCACCAGCAGAGATCTTGGGGGGTCCTACGAGCAGTACTTC.